This TCR beta chain comes out of a study of shared clonotypes between healthy human individuals. Study details: Donors, aged 18 to 49, were a couple of women and three men.

The CDR3 totals 14 residues. V was shortened by 4 bases and J by 8 bases, with 14 bases between the two germline ends. CDR1 is MNHNS and CDR2 is SASEGT in the germline V gene. In the original analysis: Filtering differed since immunoSEQ provided only junctions, with no quality scores. TCRdb keeps only in-frame clones here, not all; method: immunoSEQ multiplex PCR. Clone size and V and J calls were adopted from that table, with D and trimming inferred from the DNA. The data hold under 2.5 million clones, with around 93% observed a single time. This chain links TRBV6-1 with TRBJ2-2; D is possibly TRBD1 (6 bases). Input material: naive CD4+ T cells from PBMCs. Subset meaning: CD45RA+ positively selected. This TCR was sampled from a man between 18 and 35 years old in good health. Some clones in this sample may be carry-over from other donors' samples. CDR3 region: CASSGGTSEGELFF. Here the CDR3 DNA reads TGTGCCAGCAGTGGGGGGACAAGCGAAGGGGAGCTGTTTTTT.